The 8 T cell receptor beta chains below come from one sample, sequenced in a study of chemoradiotherapy in HPV16-positive cancers. Here immunoSEQ multiplex PCR was the method, and the copy in TCRdb shows in-frame clones only, minus some. The table lists 9,500 or so clones, over 60% of them singletons. Source: tumor tissue, taken from a patient who underwent chemoradiotherapy. These receptors were taken from a human donor with HPV-associated anogenital cancer.

The chain is built from TRBV5-6 and TRBJ1-2, with D hard to call. Trimming cost V 2 bases and J 4 bases, with 12 bases left between them. From germline, CDR1 is SGHDT and CDR2 YYEEEE. The CDR3 is 14 amino acids. The CDR3: CASSFLRGSYGYTF. CDR3 DNA: TGTGCCAGCAGCTTTCTTCGGGGAAGCTATGGCTACACCTTC.

This clone has just a few counts. The V call is TRBV5-8, the J call TRBJ1-1; possible D gene TRBD1, 5 bases. The length of the CDR3 is 13 residues. From germline, CDR1 is SGHTS and CDR2 YDEGEE. V shed 5 bases and J shed 9 bases, with 17 bases lying between them. CDR3 DNA sequence: TGTGCCAGCAGACATTTGACAGCAGCTCAAGCTTTCTTT. Residues: CASRHLTAAQAFF.

The chain employs TRBV28 and TRBJ1-3; maybe TRBD1 (5 bases). V was cut by 1 base and J by 0 bases, with 10 bases left in between. Germline CDR1 reads MDHEN; CDR2 reads SYDVKM. The CDR3 consists of 16 residues. CDR3 loop: CASSLSGSSSGNTIYF. The CDR3 DNA follows: TGTGCCAGCAGTTTATCAGGGTCCAGCTCTGGAAACACCATATATTTT.

The chain carries TRBV2 and TRBJ2-1; D is perhaps TRBD2 (6 bases). The CDR3 has 15 amino acids. The germline gives CDR1 SNHLY, CDR2 FYNNEI. The germline V and J ends were trimmed by 7 bases and 4 bases, with 17 bases remaining between them. The CDR3 region is CASKEVGGPYNEQFF. The CDR3 DNA reads TGTGCCAGCAAAGAGGTCGGGGGTCCGTACAATGAGCAGTTCTTC. The variable domain in full, completed from reference TRBV2 and TRBJ2-1, reads EPEVTQTPSHQVTQMGQEVILRCVPISNHLYFYWYRQILGQKVEFLVSFYNNEISEKSEIFDDQFSVERPDGSNFTLKIRSTKLEDSAMYFCASKEVGGPYNEQFFGPGTRLTVL.

The genes are TRBV7-8 and TRBJ2-1; D possibly corresponds to TRBD2 (5 bases). CDR1 and CDR2 from the germline V gene are SGHVS and FQNEAQ. This CDR3 region has 15 residues. Trimming cost V 0 bases and J 5 bases, with 11 bases left between them. CDR3 nucleotides: TGTGCCAGCAGCTTAGCCGGGAAAGGGAACAATGAGCAGTTCTTC. Its protein is CASSLAGKGNNEQFF.

The chain carries TRBV5-1 and TRBJ2-5; tentative D call: TRBD1 (6 bases). Looked up from germline, CDR1 is SGHRS and CDR2 is YFSETQ. The length of the CDR3 is 14 residues. Trimming shortened V by 4 bases and J by 4 bases, and 14 bases separated the two germline ends. Here the CDR3 DNA reads TGCGCCAGCAGCCCCGAACCGGACAGAGAGACCCAGTACTTC. Translating it yields CASSPEPDRETQYF.

The chain couples TRBV10-3 to TRBJ2-7; a weak D match, TRBD1 (7 bases). V was trimmed by 2 bases and J by 5 bases, leaving 10 bases between them. CDR1 ENHRY and CDR2 SYGVKD come from the germline V gene. The CDR3 has 13 residues. The CDR3, as DNA: TGTGCCATCAGTGAGCCCAGGGGGGACGAGCAGTACTTC. The encoded protein is CAISEPRGDEQYF.

The chain joins TRBV6-5 to TRBJ2-7, with D perhaps assigned TRBD1 or TRBD2 (7 bases each). V was shortened by 6 bases and J by 3 bases, with 15 bases between the two germline ends. The CDR3 length is 14 residues. The germline gives CDR1 MNHEY, CDR2 SVGAGI. CDR3 sequence: CASRGGTANYEQYF. CDR3 nucleotides: TGTGCCAGCAGGGGAGGGACAGCAAACTACGAGCAGTACTTC.